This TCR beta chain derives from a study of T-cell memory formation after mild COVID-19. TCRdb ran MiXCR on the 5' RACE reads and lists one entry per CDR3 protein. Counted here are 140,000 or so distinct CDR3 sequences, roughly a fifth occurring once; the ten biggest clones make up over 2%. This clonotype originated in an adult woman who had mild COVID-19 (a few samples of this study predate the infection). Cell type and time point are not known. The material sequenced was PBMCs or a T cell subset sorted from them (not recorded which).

DNA of the CDR3: TGTGCCAGCAGCCACGGGGCCTCTGGGGACTATGGCTACACCTTC. It is translated as CASSHGASGDYGYTF. The chain has TRBV4-2 and TRBJ1-2, with a weak D call TRBD1 (5 bases). Trimming removed 3 bases at V and 3 bases at J, with 14 bases between. Germline CDR1 and CDR2: LGHNA and YNFKEQ. CDR3 size: 15 residues.